This record covers a single T cell receptor (beta chain). Its specificity is not known. CDR3 length: 11 residues. The V gene's germline CDR1 is KGHSH and CDR2 LQKENI. Trimming removed 4 bases from V and 6 bases from J, with 7 bases in between. Sequenced by immunoSEQ multiplex PCR; TCRdb stores in-frame clones only, minus some. The table records 70,000 to 80,000 clones, over 85% of them present only once. The entry originates in a study of OX40 agonist ivuxolimab in advanced cancers. Across the study: The patients' treatment was ivuxolimab, an agonistic anti-OX40 (CD134) antibody. Points from the study as a whole: People who partly responded at 0.1-3.0 mg/kg had some of the least clonal expansion seen.

The specimen was CD4+ or CD8+ T cells sorted from blood, collected in a trial of the OX40 agonist ivuxolimab. This chain joins TRBV18 and TRBJ2-7; D gene ambiguous. The clonotype comes from an adult with an advanced solid tumor such as melanoma, head and neck, liver or kidney cancer. CDR3 protein: CASSLVGEQYF. Written as DNA, the CDR3 is TGTGCCAGCTCACTTGTTGGCGAGCAGTACTTC.